The 15 T cell receptor beta chains below come from one sample, sequenced in a study of T cell responses to AZD1222 COVID-19 vaccine. The method was immunoSEQ multiplex PCR; TCRdb's version includes in-frame clones alone and lacks a portion of them. The data contain approximately 190,000 clones, 80% to 90% of them singletons. Sequencing was performed on peripheral blood, taken on day 0 of MenACWY control vaccination. Receptors originate from an adult in good health.

This clone was detected once. This chain connects TRBV19 to TRBJ1-4; D gene ambiguous. The CDR3 loop spans 13 amino acids. Trimming cost V 5 bases and J 8 bases, with 12 bases left between them. Germline V CDR1 and CDR2: LNHDA, SQIVND (reference sequence). The chain's CDR3 is CASSLGYGEKLFF. CDR3 DNA sequence: TGTGCCAGTAGTCTGGGGTATGGCGAAAAACTGTTTTTT.

The chain employs TRBV9 and TRBJ2-6; maybe TRBD2 (5 bases). Germline CDR1 SGDLS, CDR2 YYNGEE. This CDR3 contains 18 residues. V was pared by 3 bases and J by 3 bases, with 19 bases between. CDR3 sequence reads: CASSAGNRQGSGANVLTF. CDR3 DNA: TGTGCCAGCAGCGCTGGGAACCGCCAAGGGAGTGGGGCCAACGTCCTGACTTTC.

The chain carries TRBV5-4 and TRBJ2-1; 8 nucleotides align to TRBD2. Looked up from germline, CDR1 is SGHNT and CDR2 is YYREEE (reference sequence). The CDR3 loop spans 14 amino acids. With V trimmed by 4 bases and J by 5 bases, 5 bases remained unmatched. The CDR3 DNA follows: TGTGCCAGCAGCCCCGCGGGGGGCAACAATGAGCAGTTCTTC. It codes for CASSPAGGNNEQFF.

The gene calls are TRBV24-1 and TRBJ1-2, with TRBD1 identical over 8 bases. V trimming: 5 bases; J trimming: 8 bases; junction bases outside the gene matches: 6. The CDR3 spans 13 residues. The germline V gene has CDR1 KGHDR and CDR2 SFDVKD. Written as DNA, the CDR3 is TGTGCCACCAGTGGACCTGGACAGGGAGGCTACACCTTC. This translates into CATSGPGQGGYTF.

This clone occurred once. The rearrangement links TRBV10-1 to TRBJ2-5; D remains ambiguous. This CDR3 region has 16 residues. The V end was cut by 4 bases, the J end by 2 bases, with 17 bases between. Germline CDR1 reads WNHNN; CDR2 reads SYGVQD (reference sequence). CDR3 sequence: CASSAPVARNQETQYF. CDR3 in DNA: TGCGCCAGCAGTGCCCCAGTAGCCAGAAATCAAGAGACCCAGTACTTC.

The V gene is TRBV10-3, the J gene TRBJ2-2, with 10 bases aligning to TRBD2. With V trimmed by 5 bases and J by 0 bases, 3 bases remained unmatched. The CDR3 has 16 residues. Germline-derived CDR1 and CDR2 are ENHRY and SYGVKD. CDR3 sequence (DNA): TGTGCCATCAGTTATAGCGGGGGGACGAACACCGGGGAGCTGTTTTTT. It is translated as CAISYSGGTNTGELFF.

J is TRBJ2-7 and V is TRBV5-1, with TRBD1 as a possible D gene (7 bases). The V gene lost 3 bases and the J gene lost 1 base, with 11 bases spanning the gap. The CDR3 extends over 14 amino acids. Germline V gene data show CDR1 as SGHRS and CDR2 as YFSETQ. DNA for the CDR3: TGCGCCAGCAGCTCGACAGGGACTTCCTACGAGCAGTACTTC. Residues: CASSSTGTSYEQYF.

The CDR3 DNA follows: TGTGCCATCGCACAGGGGGAAAGGGGTGAGCAGTTCTTC. It encodes CAIAQGERGEQFF. The V call is TRBV10-3, the J call TRBJ2-1, with 8 bases lining up with TRBD1. The CDR3 consists of 13 residues. V was clipped by 8 bases and J by 9 bases; unmatched bases: 9. Germline V gives CDR1 ENHRY, CDR2 SYGVKD.

With respect to this clone: This same CDR3 is encoded by further DNA sequences in the sample. V gene TRBV28 combines with J gene TRBJ2-3, with 10 nucleotides matching TRBD2. The CDR3 sequence is 16 residues long. CDR1 and CDR2 from the germline V gene are MDHEN and SYDVKM. V shed 6 bases, J shed 0 bases, and the junction held 6 bases outside the gene matches. The CDR3 coding sequence is TGTGCCAGCAGCCCCGGACTAGCGGCTAGCACAGATACGCAGTATTTT. This sequence encodes CASSPGLAASTDTQYF. The variable domain in full, completed from reference TRBV28 and TRBJ2-3, reads DVKVTQSSRYLVKRTGEKVFLECVQDMDHENMFWYRQDPGLGLRLIYFSYDVKMKEKGDIPEGYSVSREKKERFSLILESASTNQTSMYLCASSPGLAASTDTQYFGPGTRLTVL.

The V call is TRBV9, the J call TRBJ1-1; D ambiguous. V was shortened by 0 bases and J by 3 bases, with 6 bases between the two germline ends. Germline V gives CDR1 SGDLS, CDR2 YYNGEE. The CDR3 extends over 13 amino acids. The CDR3 DNA reads TGTGCCAGCAGCGTAGATGGCTACACTGAAGCTTTCTTT. Translation gives CASSVDGYTEAFF. The full variable domain, its missing parts supplied by reference TRBV9 and TRBJ1-1, is DSGVTQTPKHLITATGQRVTLRCSPRSGDLSVYWYQQSLDQGLQFLIQYYNGEERAKGNILERFSAQQFPDLHSELNLSSLELGDSALYFCASSVDGYTEAFFGQGTRLTVV.

The CDR3 DNA is TGTGCCAGCGTGGCAGGCGGCCGGACCTACGAGCAGTACTTC. This encodes CASVAGGRTYEQYF. The chain combines TRBV5-6 with TRBJ2-7; D not certain. Trimming took off 7 bases at V and 2 bases at J, with 16 bases between the two ends. From germline, CDR1 is SGHDT and CDR2 YYEEEE. The CDR3 is made up of 14 amino acids.

The chain carries TRBV10-3 and TRBJ2-7; TRBD1 matches at 9 bases. The CDR3 runs 15 residues. Germline V gene sequence: CDR1 ENHRY, CDR2 SYGVKD. V trimming: 3 bases; J trimming: 3 bases; junction bases outside the gene matches: 6. CDR3 DNA: TGTGCCATCAGTGACGCGACAGGGGGTAGCTACGAGCAGTACTTC. Translated: CAISDATGGSYEQYF.

This clone was seen only once. The DNA for the CDR3 is TGTGCCAGCAGTACACAGGGTGGTGGCTACACCTTC. It encodes CASSTQGGGYTF. V is TRBV6-5 and J is TRBJ1-2; possible D gene TRBD1, 6 bases. This CDR3 is built from 12 residues. Germline V lookup: CDR1 MNHEY, CDR2 SVGAGI. Trimming removed 5 bases at V and 7 bases at J, with 11 bases between.

This chain uses TRBV3-1 (or the pseudogene TRBV3-2) with TRBJ2-5; 8 bases are shared with TRBD2. The trim removed 0 bases at V and 3 bases at J, leaving 9 bases unmatched. Germline assignment: CDR1 LGHDT and CDR2 YNNKEL (reference sequence). This CDR3 spans 17 amino acids. CDR3 in DNA: TGTGCCAGCAGCCAAGATTGGAGCGGGGGACGTGAAGAGACCCAGTACTTC. Amino acid sequence: CASSQDWSGGREETQYF.

On this clone: Different DNA sequences within this sample yield the same CDR3. V usage is TRBV11-2 and J usage is TRBJ2-1; D remains unclear. The germline gives CDR1 SGHAT, CDR2 FQNNGV. CDR3 length: 11 amino acids. V was clipped by 1 base and J by 10 bases, with 5 bases between them. The CDR3 sequence is CASSLGLEQFF. The CDR3 nucleotides read TGTGCCAGCAGCTTAGGCCTCGAGCAGTTCTTC. The complete variable domain, with remaining parts taken from reference TRBV11-2 and TRBJ2-1, reads EAGVAQSPRYKIIEKRQSVAFWCNPISGHATLYWYQQILGQGPKLLIQFQNNGVVDDSQLPKDRFSAERLKGVDSTLKIQPAKLEDSAVYLCASSLGLEQFFGPGTRLTVL.